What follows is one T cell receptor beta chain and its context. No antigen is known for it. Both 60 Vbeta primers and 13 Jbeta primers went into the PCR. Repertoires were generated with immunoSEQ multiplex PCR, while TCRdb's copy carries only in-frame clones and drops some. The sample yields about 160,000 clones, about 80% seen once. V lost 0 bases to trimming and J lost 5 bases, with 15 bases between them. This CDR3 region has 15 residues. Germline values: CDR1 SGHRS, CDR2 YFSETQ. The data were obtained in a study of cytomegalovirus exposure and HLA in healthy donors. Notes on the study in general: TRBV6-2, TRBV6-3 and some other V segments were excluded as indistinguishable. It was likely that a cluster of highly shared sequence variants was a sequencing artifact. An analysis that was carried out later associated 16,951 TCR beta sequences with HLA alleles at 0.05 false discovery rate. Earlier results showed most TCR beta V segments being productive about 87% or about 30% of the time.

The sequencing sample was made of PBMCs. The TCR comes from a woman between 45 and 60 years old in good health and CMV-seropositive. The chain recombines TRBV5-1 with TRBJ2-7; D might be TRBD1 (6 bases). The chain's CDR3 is CASSLEPGVVNEQYF. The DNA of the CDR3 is TGCGCCAGCAGCTTGGAGCCAGGGGTTGTGAACGAGCAGTACTTC.